The sequence of this T cell receptor beta chain was determined in a study of blood T cell repertoires in COVID-19. The CDR3 totals 19 residues. V lost 4 bases, J lost 1 base, and 25 bases lay in between. Profiling relied on immunoSEQ multiplex PCR, and the TCRdb table lists in-frame clones only, not all of them. Seen here are 200,000 to 250,000 clones, 80% to 95% observed once, and the top ten hold about 0.8%. This sequence originates from a man between 60 and 75 years old with COVID-19, enrolled during active disease. The specimen was peripheral blood. The chain links TRBV5-3 to TRBJ2-3; a possible D gene is TRBD2 (5 bases). TRBV5-3 is an ORF for which the function is uncertain. The CDR3 coding sequence is TGTGCCAGAAGCCCCCGAGGGCAGAATAACTCAAACCGCACAGATACGCAGTATTTT. Translated, it gives CARSPRGQNNSNRTDTQYF.